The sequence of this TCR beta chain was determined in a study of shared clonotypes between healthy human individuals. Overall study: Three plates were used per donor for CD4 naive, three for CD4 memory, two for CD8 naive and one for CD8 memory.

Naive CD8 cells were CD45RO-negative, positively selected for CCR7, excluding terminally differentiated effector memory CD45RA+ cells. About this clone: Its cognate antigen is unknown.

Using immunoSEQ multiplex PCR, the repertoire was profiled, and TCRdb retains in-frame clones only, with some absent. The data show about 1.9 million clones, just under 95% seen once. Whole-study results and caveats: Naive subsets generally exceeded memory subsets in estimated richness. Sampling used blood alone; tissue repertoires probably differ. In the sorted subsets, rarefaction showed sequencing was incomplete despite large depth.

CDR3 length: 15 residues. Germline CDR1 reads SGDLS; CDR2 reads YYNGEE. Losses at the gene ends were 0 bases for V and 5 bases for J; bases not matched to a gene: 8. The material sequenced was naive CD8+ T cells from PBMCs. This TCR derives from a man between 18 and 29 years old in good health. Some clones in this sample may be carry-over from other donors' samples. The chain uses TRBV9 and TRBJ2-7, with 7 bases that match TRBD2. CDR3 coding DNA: TGTGCCAGCAGCGTAGCTGGCGGGAGTATCAACGAGCAGTACTTC. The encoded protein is CASSVAGGSINEQYF.